This passage covers 26 T cell receptor beta chains from one sample sequenced in a study of blood T cells in healthy people across ages. Using a J-beta primer mix together with a sample-barcoded 5' primer, a second PCR was run for about 7 to 12 cycles. TCRdb reprocessed the 5' RACE reads with MiXCR, giving one entry per CDR3 protein. The sample gives approximately 600,000 distinct CDR3 sequences, about 53% of which show up once; 30% to 45% is in the top ten. The sequenced material came from blood. The source of these receptors is a man aged 60 to 69 in good health.

In the case of this clonotype: Compared with germline, one end of the junction differs, possibly owing to a read error. This chain connects TRBV12-3 or TRBV12-4 to TRBJ1-1, with 7 bases matching TRBD1. The CDR3 runs to 14 residues. This CDR3 is CAGSSNRGGTEAFF. The CDR3 DNA sequence: TGTGCCGGCAGCTCCAACAGGGGTGGCACTGAAGCTTTCTTT.

The CDR3 DNA reads as TGTGCCAGCAGCACACGGGACAGGGTTGACAATGAGCAGTTCTTC. It is translated as CASSTRDRVDNEQFF. The chain employs TRBV11-2 and TRBJ2-1, with 9 bases identical to TRBD1. The junction had 7 bases not matched to a gene; V was cut back by 5 bases and J by 5 bases. In germline, CDR1 is SGHAT, CDR2 FQNNGV. The CDR3 is made up of 15 amino acids.

This clonotype has a handful of counts. This chain uses TRBV7-2 with TRBJ2-3, with 14 bases lining up with TRBD2. The germline CDR1 and CDR2 sequences are SGHTA and FQGNSA. This CDR3 spans 16 amino acids. V shed 4 bases, J shed 5 bases, and the junction held 5 bases outside the gene matches. The CDR3 region has the DNA TGTGCCAGCAGCTCGAGACTAGCGGGGGGGGGAGATACGCAGTATTTT. This translates into CASSSRLAGGGDTQYF.

The J gene is TRBJ2-5, the V gene TRBV7-2, with 7 bases fitting TRBD2. This CDR3 comprises 14 residues. The V segment lost 6 bases and the J segment 1 base; nucleotides outside the gene matches: 5. Per the germline V gene, CDR1 is SGHTA and CDR2 is FQGNSA. CDR3: CASRPGLFQETQYF. CDR3 bases: TGTGCCAGCAGACCGGGACTATTCCAAGAGACCCAGTACTTC.

This chain links TRBV5-1 with TRBJ2-7, with D perhaps matching TRBD1 (5 bases). The CDR3 totals 14 residues. Looked up from germline, CDR1 is SGHRS and CDR2 is YFSETQ. V was trimmed by 4 bases and J by 4 bases, leaving 15 bases between them. The CDR3 region is CASSLDTRQYEQYF. In DNA form, the CDR3 reads TGCGCCAGCAGCCTGGACACGAGACAATACGAGCAGTACTTC.

The chain uses TRBV7-2 and TRBJ1-2; a weak D match, TRBD1 (6 bases). This CDR3 contains 16 residues. Deletions cut 1 base from V and 7 bases from J, with 19 bases between. CDR1 is SGHTA, CDR2 FQGNSA, per germline. CDR3 sequence (DNA): TGTGCCAGCAGCTTAGACCCGAGGGGGGCAGGGACTGGCTACACCTTC. Amino acids: CASSLDPRGAGTGYTF.

DNA of the CDR3: TGCGCCAGCAGCCCGGGACTAGCGGAGCTCCTCTACGAGCAGTACTTC. It is translated as CASSPGLAELLYEQYF. V usage is TRBV5-1 and J usage is TRBJ2-7; 11 positions agree with TRBD2. This CDR3 is built from 16 residues. Germline V gene data show CDR1 as SGHRS and CDR2 as YFSETQ. V gave up 4 bases and J gave up 3 bases; unmatched junction bases: 9.

V and J are TRBV5-1 and TRBJ2-1, with D perhaps TRBD2 (6 bases). Between the trimmed V and J ends, which lost 0 bases and 6 bases, there was a span of 10 bases. CDR3 size: 14 residues. The germline CDR1 and CDR2 sequences are SGHRS and YFSETQ. The CDR3 sequence is CASSLVAGINEQFF. In DNA form, the CDR3 reads TGCGCCAGCAGCTTGGTCGCGGGGATCAATGAGCAGTTCTTC.

This clonotype came up many times. The genes are TRBV9 and TRBJ2-2; D is unresolved. The V gene's germline CDR1 is SGDLS and CDR2 YYNGEE. Trimming left V 3 bases short and J 1 base short, with 10 bases between. The CDR3 length is 15 residues. CDR3 loop: CASSEGGMNTGELFF. Here the CDR3 DNA reads TGTGCCAGCAGCGAGGGCGGTATGAACACCGGGGAGCTGTTTTTT.

V usage is TRBV5-1 and J usage is TRBJ2-3; D gene unclear. Germline V lookup: CDR1 SGHRS, CDR2 YFSETQ. The germline V and J ends were trimmed by 4 bases and 0 bases, with 15 bases remaining between them. The CDR3 runs to 16 residues. CDR3 amino acids: CASSLVFELSTDTQYF. DNA of the CDR3: TGCGCCAGCAGCCTCGTTTTTGAGCTGAGCACAGATACGCAGTATTTT.

This chain joins TRBV6-6 and TRBJ2-6; 7 positions agree with TRBD1. There are 15 residues in the CDR3. The trim removed 5 bases at V and 4 bases at J, leaving 5 bases unmatched. The germline V gene encodes CDR1 MNHNY and CDR2 SVGAGI (reference sequence). This chain's CDR3 is CASSDTGAGANVLTF. DNA for the CDR3: TGTGCCAGCAGTGATACAGGGGCCGGGGCCAACGTCCTGACTTTC.

With respect to this clonotype: One junction end does not reproduce the germline sequence, and a read error may be involved. The chain has TRBV12-3 or TRBV12-4 and TRBJ2-5; D is perhaps TRBD1 (7 bases). The CDR3 contains 14 residues. This CDR3 is CAGRGDAYQETQYF. As DNA, the CDR3 is TGTGCCGGCAGGGGGGACGCCTACCAAGAGACCCAGTACTTC.

This clonotype came up a few times. The CDR3, as DNA: TGTGCCAGCAGCGCGACCAGGGCAGATGGTGAAAAACTGTTTTTT. Encoded protein: CASSATRADGEKLFF. The chain couples TRBV7-6 to TRBJ1-4; TRBD1 is a possible D gene (5 bases). Germline V gene lookup returns CDR1 SGHVS and CDR2 FNYEAQ. Between the trimmed V and J ends, which lost 5 bases and 7 bases, there was a span of 17 bases. This CDR3 has 15 amino acids. The variable domain in full, completed from reference TRBV7-6 and TRBJ1-4, reads GAGVSQSPRYKVTKRGQDVALRCDPISGHVSLYWYRQALGQGPEFLTYFNYEAQQDKSGLPNDRFSAERPEGSISTLTIQRTEQRDSAMYRCASSATRADGEKLFFGSGTQLSVL.

V is TRBV20-1 and J is TRBJ2-5; 8 bases line up with TRBD2. The V segment lost 5 bases and the J segment 0 bases; nucleotides outside the gene matches: 8. This CDR3 contains 15 residues. CDR1 DFQATT and CDR2 SNEGSKA come from the germline V gene (reference sequence). The CDR3 DNA sequence: TGCAGTGCTCGGGGGGGGGCGGGAAACCAAGAGACCCAGTACTTC. Protein sequence: CSARGGAGNQETQYF.

The chain joins TRBV9 to TRBJ2-7; D gene ambiguous. V was clipped by 1 base and J by 1 base, with 9 bases between them. Per germline, CDR1 SGDLS and CDR2 YYNGEE. The CDR3 is 14 residues long. The CDR3 DNA sequence: TGTGCCAGCAGCGTACTGGCCTCGTCCTACGAGCAGTACTTC. This codes for CASSVLASSYEQYF.

This clonotype was seen a single time. The rearrangement joins TRBV19 to TRBJ2-1; 7 bases fit TRBD1. The CDR3 is made up of 16 amino acids. V gave up 3 bases and J gave up 4 bases; unmatched junction bases: 9. CDR1 is LNHDA and CDR2 is SQIVND in the germline V gene (reference sequence). CDR3 DNA sequence: TGTGCCAGTAGTATCCCCCCTGACAGGGCGTACAATGAGCAGTTCTTC. Residues: CASSIPPDRAYNEQFF. Complete variable domain (other parts from reference TRBV19 and TRBJ2-1): DGGITQSPKYLFRKEGQNVTLSCEQNLNHDAMYWYRQDPGQGLRLIYYSQIVNDFQKGDIAEGYSVSREKKESFPLTVTSAQKNPTAFYLCASSIPPDRAYNEQFFGPGTRLTVL.

The chain combines TRBV7-9 with TRBJ2-5; D ambiguous. CDR1 SEHNR and CDR2 FQNEAQ come from the germline V gene (reference sequence). V was clipped by 2 bases and J by 1 base, with 5 bases between them. The CDR3 has 13 amino acids. The CDR3 DNA reads as TGTGCCAGCAGCTTACAGGTCCAAGAGACCCAGTACTTC. It is translated as CASSLQVQETQYF.

This clonotype was counted a few times. This chain links TRBV12-3 or TRBV12-4 with TRBJ2-3, with D possibly matching TRBD2 (5 bases). V was shortened by 7 bases and J by 2 bases, with 16 bases between the two germline ends. The CDR3 sequence is 15 residues long. The CDR3 loop reads CASTRGLLVTDTQYF. The CDR3 DNA reads as TGTGCCAGCACCCGCGGACTTTTGGTCACAGATACGCAGTATTTT.

This rearrangement joins TRBV2 to TRBJ1-4; D gene unclear. The CDR3 covers 12 residues. Per the germline V gene, CDR1 is SNHLY and CDR2 is FYNNEI. V was pared by 7 bases and J by 7 bases, with 10 bases between. CDR3 in DNA: TGTGCCAGCAATGTCGGCAGTGAAAAACTGTTTTTT. Encoded protein: CASNVGSEKLFF.

The CDR3 nucleotides are TGCGCCAGCAGCTTCGTGACAGGAGACCAAGAGACCCAGTACTTC. Translated: CASSFVTGDQETQYF. This sequence joins TRBV5-1 and TRBJ2-5, with TRBD1 as a possible D gene (6 bases). V dropped 2 bases and J dropped 0 bases, with 11 bases sitting between them. The V gene's germline CDR1 is SGHRS and CDR2 YFSETQ. The CDR3 is 15 residues long.

The CDR3 DNA follows: TGCAGCGTTGAGGTCTCCGCGGCCGGGGAGCTGTTTTTT. Its protein is CSVEVSAAGELFF. The V call is TRBV29-1, the J call TRBJ2-2; D is undetermined. The V end lost 3 bases, the J end lost 6 bases, and 11 bases lay between the germline ends. Germline assignment: CDR1 SQVTM and CDR2 ANQGSEA. The CDR3 is 13 amino acids.

This clonotype was recorded a few times. The chain has TRBV5-1 and TRBJ2-1; 10 nucleotides align to TRBD2. Germline V gene lookup returns CDR1 SGHRS and CDR2 YFSETQ. The junction had 8 bases not matched to a gene; V was cut back by 4 bases and J by 4 bases. The CDR3 totals 16 residues. The chain's CDR3 is CASSGSSGGLYNEQFF. The DNA for the CDR3 is TGCGCCAGCAGCGGGTCTAGCGGGGGCCTTTACAATGAGCAGTTCTTC.

This chain uses TRBV7-2 with TRBJ2-1; D might be TRBD2 (6 bases). The V and J ends lost 1 base and 4 bases respectively, with 14 bases between them. The germline V gene has CDR1 SGHTA and CDR2 FQGNSA. The CDR3 has 16 residues. CDR3 amino acids: CASSLGRRGPYNEQFF. CDR3 in DNA: TGTGCCAGCAGCTTAGGGAGGCGGGGCCCATACAATGAGCAGTTCTTC.

This clonotype was observed many times. CDR3 in DNA: TGCGCCAGCAGCCAAGATCCGGGAACCAATCAGCCCCAGCATTTT. It codes for CASSQDPGTNQPQHF. The chain employs TRBV4-1 and TRBJ1-5; unclear D gene. Germline V gene lookup returns CDR1 MGHRA and CDR2 YSYEKL. Trimming left V 0 bases short and J 3 bases short, with 9 bases between. CDR3 length: 15 amino acids.

The chain uses TRBV27 and TRBJ1-6, with D hard to call. Germline V gives CDR1 MNHEY, CDR2 SMNVEV (reference sequence). The V and J ends lost 7 bases and 11 bases respectively, with 15 bases between them. The CDR3 extends over 13 amino acids. CDR3 protein: CASNQAANAPLHF. DNA of the CDR3: TGTGCCAGCAACCAGGCAGCCAATGCACCCCTCCACTTT.

The V and J genes are TRBV29-1 and TRBJ1-2; D is uncertain. Between the trimmed V and J ends, which lost 0 bases and 0 bases, there was a span of 11 bases. The CDR3 spans 15 residues. Germline lookup yields CDR1 SQVTM and CDR2 ANQGSEA. The CDR3 reads CSVEEGGGSNYGYTF. The CDR3 DNA sequence: TGCAGCGTTGAAGAAGGCGGTGGATCTAACTATGGCTACACCTTC.